This T cell receptor (beta chain) was recovered during a study of lymphopenia after photon versus proton radiotherapy. Notes on the study in general: Photon-treated patients lost naive T cells and TCR diversity; proton-treated stayed stable. After lymphocyte nadir, photon-treated repertoires showed oligoclonal expansion, especially CD8+ Temra. Authors raise, but do not show, better survival with proton therapy.

TCRdb's copy holds only in-frame clones and misses some; the assay was immunoSEQ multiplex PCR. The data show fewer than 65,000 clones, approximately 86% seen once. Germline CDR1 and CDR2: MDHEN and SYDVKM. V shed 3 bases and J 0 bases; nucleotides not matched to a gene: 8. The CDR3 has 18 residues. Regarding this clone: The antigen is not known.

This material consisted of peripheral blood, taken from a patient treated with photon-based radiotherapy. The clonotype was recovered from a man in his forties with gastric cancer. The chain has TRBV28 and TRBJ2-1; the match to TRBD2 covers 10 bases. CDR3 nucleotides: TGTGCCAGCAGTTTTCGGGTAGCGGGGGGCCCCTCCTACAATGAGCAGTTCTTC. Its translation is CASSFRVAGGPSYNEQFF.